This TCR beta chain appears in the sequencing data of a study of cytomegalovirus exposure and HLA in healthy donors. V lost 4 bases and J 3 bases, leaving 13 bases between the germline ends. There are 15 residues in the CDR3. Germline CDR1 MDHEN, CDR2 SYDVKM. General study findings and limits: It was found in a later analysis that first-cohort TCR clusters tended to co-occur in the approximately 130 validation repertoires. The study labeled 164 TCR beta chains cytomegalovirus-associated. Confirmation in vitro established that a few CMV-associated chains were specific for CMV antigens.

Details on this clone: The antigen remains undetermined.

Repertoires were generated with immunoSEQ multiplex PCR, while TCRdb's copy carries only in-frame clones and drops some. The data hold 90,000 or so clones, with 75% to 90% observed a single time. Sequencing was carried out using PBMCs. The chain carries TRBV28 and TRBJ2-4, with a possible D match to TRBD2 (5 bases). The TCR comes from a man in his late teens or twenties in good health and CMV-seropositive. CDR3 sequence reads: CASSYDRELKNIQYF. The CDR3 DNA sequence: TGTGCCAGCAGTTATGACCGGGAACTCAAAAACATTCAGTACTTC. Full variable domain (remainder filled in from reference TRBV28 and TRBJ2-4): DVKVTQSSRYLVKRTGEKVFLECVQDMDHENMFWYRQDPGLGLRLIYFSYDVKMKEKGDIPEGYSVSREKKERFSLILESASTNQTSMYLCASSYDRELKNIQYFGAGTRLSVL.